The 18 T cell receptor beta chains below were found in one sample sequenced in a study of T cell repertoires in ileal Crohn's disease. Clones were sequenced by immunoSEQ multiplex PCR, and TCRdb holds only the in-frame ones, with some missing. The data contain 15,000 to 20,000 clones, 72% of them singletons. Sequencing was done on a sample of ileal tissue. All receptors derive from an adult with Crohn's disease.

The sample holds one count of this clone. This chain links TRBV2 with TRBJ2-5, with 7 bases identical to TRBD2. The better agreement between TRBJ2-7 and the DNA end casts doubt on the J call. CDR1 and CDR2 (germline): SNHLY, FYNNEI. The CDR3 spans 16 residues. The DNA for the CDR3 is TGTGCCAGCGTCACCCATCCCGGCACTAGCGCGTACGAGCAGTACTTC. Its protein is CASVTHPGTSAYEQYF.

The chain combines TRBV5-6 with TRBJ1-3; D might be TRBD1 (6 bases). The germline V gene has CDR1 SGHDT and CDR2 YYEEEE. This CDR3 has 16 residues. The ends were cut back, 4 bases at V and 0 bases at J, with 14 bases in the middle. CDR3 amino acids: CASSKAGTNSGNTIYF. CDR3 coding DNA: TGTGCCAGCAGCAAGGCCGGGACAAACTCTGGAAACACCATATATTTT. Variable domain in full (rest from reference TRBV5-6 and TRBJ1-3): DAGVTQSPTHLIKTRGQQVTLRCSPKSGHDTVSWYQQALGQGPQFIFQYYEEEERQRGNFPDRFSGHQFPNYSSELNVNALLLGDSALYLCASSKAGTNSGNTIYFGEGSWLTVV.

The gene calls are TRBV29-1 and TRBJ1-1; the match to TRBD1 covers 8 bases. The CDR3 runs to 13 residues. CDR1 and CDR2 from the germline V gene are SQVTM and ANQGSEA. The CDR3 is CGGSKTGGTEAFF. The CDR3 bases are TGCGGCGGCTCTAAAACAGGGGGCACTGAAGCTTTCTTT. Complete variable domain (other parts from reference TRBV29-1 and TRBJ1-1): SAVISQKPSRDICQRGTSLTIQCQVDSQVTMMFWYRQQPGQSLTLIATANQGSEATYESGFVIDKFPISRPNLTFSTLTVSNMSPEDSSIYLCGGSKTGGTEAFFGQGTRLTVV.

V gene TRBV25-1 combines with J gene TRBJ2-1; 13 bases align to TRBD2. J lost 3 bases, V lost 1 base, and 6 bases had no gene match. CDR1 and CDR2 from the germline V gene are MGHDK and SYGVNS. CDR3 size: 18 residues. CDR3 in DNA: TGTGCCAGCAGTGAATCGCCACTAGCGGGAGGGGGCTACAATGAGCAGTTCTTC. It specifies CASSESPLAGGGYNEQFF.

The chain combines TRBV2 with TRBJ2-3; 7 nucleotides align to TRBD1. V shed 6 bases and J 3 bases; nucleotides not matched to a gene: 9. The length of the CDR3 is 15 residues. Germline-derived CDR1 and CDR2 are SNHLY and FYNNEI. CDR3 nucleotide sequence: TGTGCCAGCAGGCTACAGGGGATTTGGACAGATACGCAGTATTTT. Its translation: CASRLQGIWTDTQYF.

V usage is TRBV5-1 and J usage is TRBJ1-2; TRBD1 matches 7 bases. V trimming: 4 bases; J trimming: 4 bases; junction bases outside the gene matches: 10. The CDR3 sequence is 15 residues long. Per the germline V gene, CDR1 is SGHRS and CDR2 is YFSETQ. CDR3 coding DNA: TGCGCCAGCAGCCTGACGGGCAGGGGGGTCTATGGCTACACCTTC. Translation: CASSLTGRGVYGYTF.

This clone was counted only a few times. The chain uses TRBV6-1 and TRBJ2-1; 10 bases match TRBD2. J lost 8 bases, V lost 1 base, and 5 bases had no gene match. CDR1 is MNHNS, CDR2 SASEGT, per germline. The CDR3 is 15 amino acids. The CDR3 is CASSEEAGGPDEQFF. As DNA, the CDR3 is TGTGCCAGCAGTGAAGAAGCGGGGGGGCCCGATGAGCAGTTCTTC.

The chain couples TRBV5-4 to TRBJ1-2; TRBD1 matches 7 bases. The CDR3 has 14 amino acids. V shed 4 bases and J 5 bases; nucleotides not matched to a gene: 8. Germline CDR1 SGHNT, CDR2 YYREEE (reference sequence). The CDR3 bases are TGTGCCAGCAGCAGCCAGACAGGGACATATGGCTACACCTTC. Its translation: CASSSQTGTYGYTF.

This clone was seen more than once but under ten times. This sequence joins TRBV2 and TRBJ1-1; 9 bases align to TRBD1. V gave up 8 bases and J gave up 4 bases; unmatched junction bases: 8. Germline CDR1 and CDR2: SNHLY and FYNNEI. This CDR3 is built from 14 residues. The CDR3 DNA reads TGTGCCAGCGTTCGACAGGGGGATGGCACTGAAGCTTTCTTT. This translates into CASVRQGDGTEAFF.

This chain joins TRBV30 and TRBJ2-5; D is uncertain. CDR1 is GTSNPN, CDR2 SVGIG, per germline (reference sequence). CDR3 length: 11 residues. Trimming left V 1 base short and J 2 bases short, with 2 bases between. CDR3 residues: CAWSAQETQYF. The CDR3 DNA sequence: TGTGCCTGGAGTGCTCAAGAGACCCAGTACTTC.

This clone appeared a few times. V gene TRBV30 combines with J gene TRBJ2-7, with D tentatively TRBD2 (6 bases). V lost 5 bases and J lost 9, with 23 bases in between. The CDR3 sequence is 14 residues long. Germline V gene lookup returns CDR1 GTSNPN and CDR2 SVGIG (reference sequence). CDR3 loop: CAWARSGLALRQYF. The CDR3 nucleotides are TGTGCCTGGGCTCGCTCGGGACTGGCCCTCCGGCAGTACTTC.

The chain links TRBV28 to TRBJ1-5; possible D gene TRBD1, 6 bases. Germline CDR1 is MDHEN and CDR2 is SYDVKM. This CDR3 is 15 amino acids long. Trimming pared 5 bases from V and 10 bases from J, leaving 21 bases between. The CDR3 loop is CASSRRSGQIGPQHF. CDR3 in DNA: TGTGCCAGCAGTCGTCGGTCGGGACAAATAGGACCCCAGCATTTT.

This sequence joins TRBV4-1 and TRBJ1-2; no clear D. V was pared by 0 bases and J by 2 bases, with 10 bases between. Germline V gives CDR1 MGHRA, CDR2 YSYEKL. CDR3 length: 15 amino acids. The CDR3 loop reads CASSQDSLKNYGYTF. CDR3 DNA: TGCGCCAGCAGCCAAGATAGCCTTAAGAACTATGGCTACACCTTC.

V usage is TRBV10-2 and J usage is TRBJ2-7; 8 bases are a match to TRBD1. The CDR3 totals 16 residues. Germline loops: CDR1 WSHSY, CDR2 SAAADI. V was pared by 0 bases and J by 1 base, with 5 bases of the junction left unmatched. CDR3 in amino acids: CASSESAGGSSYEQYF. The CDR3 DNA follows: TGCGCCAGCAGTGAGTCGGCAGGGGGCTCTTCCTACGAGCAGTACTTC.

This sequence joins TRBV11-2 and TRBJ2-7; 9 bases fit TRBD2. The CDR3 has 12 residues. The germline V gene encodes CDR1 SGHAT and CDR2 FQNNGV. The trim removed 3 bases at V and 7 bases at J, leaving 1 base unmatched. In nucleotides, the CDR3 is TGTGCCAGCAGCTTCCTAGCGGGGGAGCAGTACTTC. Translation: CASSFLAGEQYF.

The chain employs TRBV2 and TRBJ2-3; D ambiguous. The CDR3 has 15 residues. In germline, CDR1 is SNHLY, CDR2 FYNNEI. V was pared by 4 bases and J by 4 bases, with 15 bases between. The DNA of the CDR3 is TGTGCCAGCAGTGGAAGCACACGCGGAGCAGATACGCAGTATTTT. Its translation is CASSGSTRGADTQYF.

This chain joins TRBV10-3 and TRBJ2-2; 10 bases fit TRBD1. There are 17 residues in the CDR3. CDR1 and CDR2 from the germline V gene are ENHRY and SYGVKD. The ends lost 6 bases at V and 6 bases at J; junction bases unmatched: 13. CDR3 residues: CAIRGPGQGLGAGELFF. In DNA, the CDR3 is TGTGCCATCAGGGGACCGGGACAGGGGTTAGGCGCCGGGGAGCTGTTTTTT.

This clone appeared once. The rearrangement joins TRBV11-3 to TRBJ2-5; D possibly corresponds to TRBD2 (6 bases). Deletions cut 1 base from V and 5 bases from J, with 17 bases between. This CDR3 contains 16 residues. Germline-derived CDR1 and CDR2 are SGHNT and YENEEA. CDR3 in DNA: TGTGCCAGCAGCTTAGGAGTGGGAGCGCGGGACGAGACCCAGTACTTC. Translation: CASSLGVGARDETQYF. The whole variable domain, filled in from reference TRBV11-3 and TRBJ2-5, reads EAGVVQSPRYKIIEKKQPVAFWCNPISGHNTLYWYLQNLGQGPELLIRYENEEAVDDSQLPKDRFSAERLKGVDSTLKIQPAELGDSAVYLCASSLGVGARDETQYFGPGTRLLVL.